The 13 T cell receptor beta chains in this list originate from one sample, sequenced in a study of cytomegalovirus exposure and HLA in healthy donors. This PCR relied on a set of 60 Vbeta primers and 13 Jbeta primers. TCRdb's copy holds only in-frame clones and misses some; the assay was immunoSEQ multiplex PCR. Counted here are about 130,000 clones, about 76% occurring once; the ten biggest clones make up about 0.74%. The sample comprised PBMCs. The receptor set was obtained from a young man in good health and CMV-seronegative.

The gene calls are TRBV7-3 and TRBJ2-3, with TRBD2 matching over 14 bases. In germline, CDR1 is SGHTA, CDR2 FQGTGA. This CDR3 region has 16 residues. V trimming: 5 bases; J trimming: 4 bases; junction bases outside the gene matches: 5. In nucleotides, the CDR3 is TGTGCCAGCAGCCCACGACTAGCGGGGGGGGCAGATACGCAGTATTTT. Protein sequence: CASSPRLAGGADTQYF.

The chain recombines TRBV30 with TRBJ1-1; the D gene is possibly TRBD1 (5 bases). The germline CDR1 and CDR2 sequences are GTSNPN and SVGIG (reference sequence). V was cut by 2 bases and J by 6 bases, with 10 bases left in between. The CDR3 is 12 residues long. The CDR3 spells CAWSTLGAEAFF. CDR3 nucleotides: TGTGCCTGGAGTACTTTAGGGGCTGAAGCTTTCTTT.

V and J are TRBV11-2 and TRBJ1-5, with D tentatively TRBD1 (5 bases). Per germline, CDR1 SGHAT and CDR2 FQNNGV. V was trimmed by 4 bases and J by 5 bases, leaving 9 bases between them. There are 13 residues in the CDR3. The CDR3: CASSWGGDQPQHF. The CDR3 DNA sequence: TGTGCCAGCAGCTGGGGAGGGGATCAGCCCCAGCATTTT.

The V and J genes are TRBV2 and TRBJ1-2, with D perhaps TRBD1 (5 bases). Looked up from germline, CDR1 is SNHLY and CDR2 is FYNNEI. The CDR3 loop spans 15 amino acids. V was shortened by 4 bases and J by 0 bases, with 12 bases between the two germline ends. The CDR3, as DNA: TGTGCCAGCAGTGGAGGACACGGAGCTAACTATGGCTACACCTTC. As protein: CASSGGHGANYGYTF. Full variable domain (remainder filled in from reference TRBV2 and TRBJ1-2): EPEVTQTPSHQVTQMGQEVILRCVPISNHLYFYWYRQILGQKVEFLVSFYNNEISEKSEIFDDQFSVERPDGSNFTLKIRSTKLEDSAMYFCASSGGHGANYGYTFGSGTRLTVV.

The genes are TRBV6-5 and TRBJ2-1; 9 bases fit TRBD1. The germline V gene has CDR1 MNHEY and CDR2 SVGAGI. The V and J ends lost 8 bases and 6 bases, in that order; junction bases with no gene match: 11. CDR3 length equals 15 residues. CDR3: CASGNGGQGVNEQFF. CDR3 bases: TGTGCCAGCGGAAACGGGGGACAGGGTGTCAATGAGCAGTTCTTC.

The gene calls are TRBV7-9 and TRBJ2-1, with a tentative D call TRBD2 (6 bases). This CDR3 has 15 residues. Germline CDR1 is SEHNR and CDR2 is FQNEAQ (reference sequence). V shed 1 base and J shed 3 bases, with 10 bases lying between them. The CDR3 region has the DNA TGTGCCAGCAGCTTAGTCGGGGGACTCTACAATGAGCAGTTCTTC. Translating gives CASSLVGGLYNEQFF.

The rearrangement uses TRBV4-3 and TRBJ1-6, with D possibly being TRBD1 (6 bases). The CDR3 covers 17 residues. Germline CDR1 LGHNA, CDR2 YSLEER. The V end was cut by 1 base, the J end by 5 bases, with 15 bases between. The CDR3 DNA reads as TGCGCCAGCAGCCAAGCGAGTTCCACAGGGCATAATTCACCCCTCCACTTT. Translated, it gives CASSQASSTGHNSPLHF.

The CDR3 protein is CAIRLRDREHTQYF. Written as DNA, the CDR3 is TGTGCCATCAGGCTCCGGGACAGGGAACATACGCAGTATTTT. V and J are TRBV10-3 and TRBJ2-3; 9 bases match TRBD1. Germline V gene lookup returns CDR1 ENHRY and CDR2 SYGVKD. The CDR3 runs 14 residues. V lost 6 bases and J lost 7; bases outside the gene matches: 8.

V usage is TRBV5-4 and J usage is TRBJ1-2; D remains unclear. The CDR3 is 13 residues long. The germline V and J ends were trimmed by 3 bases and 7 bases, with 13 bases remaining between them. Germline values: CDR1 SGHNT, CDR2 YYREEE (reference sequence). CDR3 loop: CASSSDGVFGYTF. CDR3 coding DNA: TGTGCCAGCAGCTCCGACGGAGTTTTTGGCTACACCTTC.

The table lists this clone with a few counts. The chain uses TRBV6-6 and TRBJ1-3, with TRBD1 as a possible D gene (6 bases). The CDR3 covers 11 residues. CDR1 is MNHNY, CDR2 SVGAGI, per germline (reference sequence). The CDR3 is CASGDGNTIYF. As DNA, the CDR3 is TGTGCTTCAGGGGACGGAAACACCATATATTTT.

The rearrangement joins TRBV27 to TRBJ2-7; 8 bases line up with TRBD1. This CDR3 has 16 amino acids. In germline, CDR1 is MNHEY, CDR2 SMNVEV (reference sequence). Trimming at V came to 5 bases and at J to 0 bases, leaving 9 bases not matched to a gene. For the CDR3, the DNA is TGTGCCAGCAGTCAGCGCCGGGACAGGAGCTCCTACGAGCAGTACTTC. It translates to CASSQRRDRSSYEQYF.

This chain links TRBV28 with TRBJ1-2, with D possibly being TRBD1 (6 bases). Per the germline V gene, CDR1 is MDHEN and CDR2 is SYDVKM. The germline V and J ends were trimmed by 7 bases and 4 bases, with 31 bases remaining between them. The CDR3 loop spans 19 amino acids. This CDR3 reads CASIPLFRDTNSWGYGYTF. As DNA, the CDR3 is TGTGCCAGCATCCCACTTTTCCGGGACACCAACTCCTGGGGCTATGGCTACACCTTC.

The chain combines TRBV20-1 with TRBJ2-7; the D gene is possibly TRBD1 (5 bases). Germline lookup yields CDR1 DFQATT and CDR2 SNEGSKA (reference sequence). The CDR3 contains 11 residues. Trimming left V 4 bases short and J 6 bases short, with 10 bases between. This CDR3 reads CSATHGAEQYF. The CDR3 DNA reads as TGCAGTGCTACGCATGGGGCCGAGCAGTACTTC.